The present T cell receptor beta chain was sequenced within a study of response to subunit inactivated influenza vaccine. Germline V lookup: CDR1 SGDLS, CDR2 YYNGEE. V lost 0 bases, J lost 7 bases, and 19 bases stayed unmatched. This CDR3 region has 19 residues. The study's findings and limits: Authors suggested seasonal influenza vaccinations each recruit few new T cells.

Note on this clonotype: What it binds is unknown.

TCRdb reprocessed the RT-PCR reads with MiXCR, giving one entry per CDR3 protein. The data contain about 570,000 distinct CDR3 sequences, about 11% of them singletons. This same sample was also taken into another study, of T cells expressing NK-cell markers. As that study records: 5'RACE template switching with UMIs generated TCR beta cDNA. One of eight sequenced donors was HCMV-seronegative; the other seven were seropositive.

The chain recombines TRBV9 with TRBJ2-1; 7 bases line up with TRBD1. The clonotype originates from a man aged 50 or older who received an inactivated influenza vaccine. This material consisted of PBMCs from blood, taken on the day of vaccination. CDR3: CASSVESLVRGQLENEQFF. CDR3 nucleotide sequence: TGTGCCAGCAGCGTAGAATCCTTGGTGAGGGGACAGTTGGAAAATGAGCAGTTCTTC.